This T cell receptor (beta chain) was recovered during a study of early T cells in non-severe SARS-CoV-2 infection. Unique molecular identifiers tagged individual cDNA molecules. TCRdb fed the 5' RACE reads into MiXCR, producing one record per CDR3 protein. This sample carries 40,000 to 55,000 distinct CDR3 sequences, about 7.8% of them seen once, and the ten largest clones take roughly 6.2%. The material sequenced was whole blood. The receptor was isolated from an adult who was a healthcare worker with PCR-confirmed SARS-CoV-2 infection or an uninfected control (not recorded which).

The CDR3 is CASSLSGQEQYF. CDR3 in DNA: TGTGCCAGCAGTTTATCAGGGCAGGAGCAGTACTTC. V usage is TRBV28 and J usage is TRBJ2-7; tentatively, D is TRBD1 (5 bases). V shed 1 base and J shed 7 bases, with 8 bases lying between them. Per the germline V gene, CDR1 is MDHEN and CDR2 is SYDVKM. The CDR3 has 12 residues.